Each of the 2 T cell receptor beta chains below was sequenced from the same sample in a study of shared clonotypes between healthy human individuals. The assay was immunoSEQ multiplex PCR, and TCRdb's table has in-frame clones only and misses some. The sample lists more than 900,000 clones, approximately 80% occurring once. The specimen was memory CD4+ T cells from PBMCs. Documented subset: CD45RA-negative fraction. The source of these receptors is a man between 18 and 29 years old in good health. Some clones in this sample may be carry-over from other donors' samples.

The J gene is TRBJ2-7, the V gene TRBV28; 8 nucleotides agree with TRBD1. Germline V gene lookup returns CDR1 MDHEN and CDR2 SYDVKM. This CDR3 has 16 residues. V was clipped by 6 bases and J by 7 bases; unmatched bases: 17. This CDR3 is CASSPILRTGRWEQYF. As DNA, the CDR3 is TGTGCCAGCAGCCCTATCTTGAGGACAGGGCGGTGGGAGCAGTACTTC.

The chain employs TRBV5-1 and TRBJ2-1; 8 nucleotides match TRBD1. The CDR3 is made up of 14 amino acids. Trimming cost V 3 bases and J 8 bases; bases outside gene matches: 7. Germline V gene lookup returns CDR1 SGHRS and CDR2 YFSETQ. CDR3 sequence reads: CASSWRTGMDEQFF. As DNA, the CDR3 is TGCGCCAGCAGCTGGAGGACAGGGATGGATGAGCAGTTCTTC.